This T cell receptor beta chain was sequenced during a study of radiotherapy plus CTLA-4 blockade in lung cancer. Study conclusions and caveats: According to reports, early shifts in blood T cell clones, alongside interferon-beta, forecast response most accurately.

Here immunoSEQ multiplex PCR was the method, and the copy in TCRdb shows in-frame clones only, minus some. The profile shows about 97,000 clones, about four fifths of them singletons. V was trimmed by 0 bases and J by 6 bases, leaving 15 bases between them. Looked up from germline, CDR1 is LNHNV and CDR2 is YYDKDF (reference sequence). The length of the CDR3 is 15 residues. To note about this clone: Its target is not known.

The specimen comprised peripheral blood, sampled from a patient treated with radiotherapy plus ipilimumab. This chain uses TRBV15 with TRBJ2-7; D is perhaps TRBD2 (5 bases). This TCR came from a human donor with non-small cell lung cancer who had a partial response to radiotherapy plus ipilimumab. Some clones in this sample may be carry-over from other donors' samples. The CDR3 coding sequence is TGTGCCACCAGCAGAGAAAGAAACAGCGGACCCGAGCAGTACTTC. It specifies CATSRERNSGPEQYF.